This T cell receptor beta chain was recovered during a study of T-cell reconstitution after alpha-beta-depleted transplantation in children. Germline V gene lookup returns CDR1 DFQATT and CDR2 SNEGSKA (reference sequence). Losses at the gene ends were 5 bases for V and 3 bases for J; bases not matched to a gene: 4. There are 13 residues in the CDR3. A TCRbeta library incorporating unique molecular identifiers was prepared. One entry per CDR3 protein results from TCRdb running MiXCR on the PCR reads. The data hold around 600,000 distinct CDR3 sequences, with roughly 23% observed a single time. This chain uses TRBV20-1 with TRBJ2-5; 9 bases are a match to TRBD1. Sample: PBMCs, mostly from graft donor cells, taken 360 days after TCRalphabeta/CD19-depleted stem cell transplant. This sequence was found in a boy in the first two years of life who had a stem cell transplant for acute myeloid leukemia, so the T cells may come from the graft donor. CDR3 in DNA: TGCAGTGCTTCCTGGACAGGGGAAGAGACCCAGTACTTC. Its protein product is CSASWTGEETQYF.